Shown below are 2 T cell receptor beta chains from a single sample sequenced in a study of CD8+ T cells in alopecia areata. After isolation, RNA underwent reverse transcription to generate cDNA as the sequencing template. Profiled with immunoSEQ multiplex PCR; TCRdb holds only in-frame clones, not every one. The sample holds about 190,000 clones, 50% to 60% seen once. Treatment denoted: oral pan-JAK inhibitor, 5-10 mg twice daily. Sequencing was performed on CD4+ T cells sorted from blood, taken at week 4, from a patient treated with tofacitinib. The receptors here all came from a human donor with alopecia areata.

In its sample, this clone was seen a few times. This chain links TRBV6-5 with TRBJ1-2; tentatively, D is TRBD1 (6 bases). Germline CDR1 reads MNHEY; CDR2 reads SVGAGI. V shed 2 bases and J shed 4 bases, with 11 bases lying between them. The CDR3 length is 14 residues. In DNA, the CDR3 is TGTGCCAGCAGTTACGGGCAGGGGATCTATGGCTACACCTTC. This encodes CASSYGQGIYGYTF.

The chain uses TRBV29-1 and TRBJ2-5; D is unclear. This CDR3 is 13 amino acids long. Germline V gives CDR1 SQVTM, CDR2 ANQGSEA. Trimming took off 3 bases at V and 3 bases at J, with 11 bases between the two ends. As DNA, the CDR3 is TGCAGCGTTGAGGCTGGGGTTGAAGAGACCCAGTACTTC. This codes for CSVEAGVEETQYF.